The clone carrying this T cell receptor (beta chain) showed up just once. In terms of age and location, participants ranged from roughly 18 to 90 years and lived in approximately 26 US areas. This entry comes from a study of blood T cell repertoires in COVID-19. Germline V CDR1 and CDR2: MDHEN, SYDVKM. V gave up 0 bases and J gave up 8 bases; unmatched junction bases: 4. The CDR3 contains 15 residues. Assay used: immunoSEQ multiplex PCR; TCRdb lists only in-frame clones, some missing. The sample has 300,000 or so clones; approximately 90% are singletons. The material sequenced was PBMCs or T cells enriched from blood (not recorded which). The TCR originated in a woman between 18 and 29 years old who had recovered from COVID-19. The J gene is TRBJ1-6, the V gene TRBV28, with 7 bases matching TRBD1. CDR3 amino acids: CASSLWGQSDSPLHF. In nucleotides, the CDR3 is TGTGCCAGCAGTTTATGGGGACAGAGTGATTCACCCCTCCACTTT. Drawing the rest from reference TRBV28 and TRBJ1-6, the complete variable domain is DVKVTQSSRYLVKRTGEKVFLECVQDMDHENMFWYRQDPGLGLRLIYFSYDVKMKEKGDIPEGYSVSREKKERFSLILESASTNQTSMYLCASSLWGQSDSPLHFGNGTRLTVT.